The 23 T cell receptor beta chains presented below share a single source sample, sequenced in a study of technical replicates of blood from a few donors. Sequencing was performed with immunoSEQ multiplex PCR; in TCRdb, only in-frame clones are kept and a portion is missing. The profile shows more than 65,000 clones, 85% to 95% of them singletons. Sequenced input: T cells isolated from PBMCs. These receptor sequences come from a human donor in good health.

The chain recombines TRBV2 with TRBJ2-3; D remains unclear. Germline CDR1 is SNHLY and CDR2 is FYNNEI. Trimming left V 6 bases short and J 0 bases short, with 16 bases between. This CDR3 has 16 amino acids. The CDR3 region has the DNA TGTGCCAGCAGCGAATTTTTACTTCCTAGCACAGATACGCAGTATTTT. It translates to CASSEFLLPSTDTQYF.

The rearrangement uses TRBV5-1 and TRBJ2-1, with 10 bases aligning to TRBD1. The V gene's germline CDR1 is SGHRS and CDR2 YFSETQ. The CDR3 covers 15 residues. V shed 5 bases, J shed 2 bases, and the junction held 4 bases outside the gene matches. The CDR3 nucleotides are TGCGCCAGCAGTTACGGACAGGGGGCCTACAATGAGCAGTTCTTC. Translation gives CASSYGQGAYNEQFF.

The chain combines TRBV19 with TRBJ2-1; 7 bases are a match to TRBD2. Germline trimming cut 3 bases from V and 4 bases from J; bases unmatched to any gene: 3. The germline V gene encodes CDR1 LNHDA and CDR2 SQIVND (reference sequence). The CDR3 contains 14 residues. In DNA form, the CDR3 reads TGTGCCAGTAGTATGGGTAGCGGGTACAATGAGCAGTTCTTC. This gives the protein CASSMGSGYNEQFF.

The gene calls are TRBV11-1 and TRBJ1-2; D is possibly TRBD1 (6 bases). The germline V gene encodes CDR1 SGHAT and CDR2 FQDESV (reference sequence). Trimming took 2 bases from V and 2 from J, leaving 9 bases between them. The CDR3 totals 14 residues. The CDR3 DNA is TGTGCCAGCAGCTTAAATGGACAGAACTATGGCTACACCTTC. Protein sequence: CASSLNGQNYGYTF.

The chain links TRBV5-1 to TRBJ2-2; 11 bases agree with TRBD2. Germline loops: CDR1 SGHRS, CDR2 YFSETQ. The V and J ends lost 5 bases and 8 bases, in that order; junction bases with no gene match: 11. CDR3 length: 16 amino acids. For the CDR3, the DNA is TGCGCCAGCAGTTCCGATCGACTAGCGGGACGGGGGGAGCTGTTTTTT. It specifies CASSSDRLAGRGELFF.

The CDR3 loop is CASRPGDGYQPQHF. In DNA form, the CDR3 reads TGTGCCAGCAGGCCAGGGGACGGTTATCAGCCCCAGCATTTT. The chain carries TRBV6-5 and TRBJ1-5; tentatively, D is TRBD1 (6 bases). The CDR3 is 14 residues long. V was trimmed by 6 bases and J by 5 bases, leaving 14 bases between them. CDR1 is MNHEY and CDR2 is SVGAGI in the germline V gene.

This clone has only one observation. CDR3 sequence (DNA): TGTGCTAGTGGTTTGGTGGGTAGCGGAGGGTTTAGCGGAGATACGCAGTATTTT. This translates into CASGLVGSGGFSGDTQYF. V and J are TRBV12-5 and TRBJ2-3; maybe TRBD2 (6 bases). Trimming removed 0 bases at V and 5 bases at J, with 21 bases between. The V gene's germline CDR1 is LGHNT and CDR2 FRNRAP. This CDR3 region has 18 residues.

The chain recombines TRBV27 with TRBJ1-1; no clear D gene. The length of the CDR3 is 14 residues. Germline V lookup: CDR1 MNHEY, CDR2 SMNVEV (reference sequence). V was shortened by 3 bases and J by 2 bases, with 10 bases between the two germline ends. The CDR3 protein is CASSLATFNTEAFF. CDR3 DNA sequence: TGTGCCAGCAGTTTGGCGACATTTAACACTGAAGCTTTCTTT.

The chain couples TRBV5-6 to TRBJ1-3, with D perhaps matching TRBD1 (6 bases). Trimming removed 4 bases at V and 4 bases at J, with 15 bases between. CDR1 SGHDT and CDR2 YYEEEE come from the germline V gene. The CDR3 contains 15 residues. In DNA, the CDR3 is TGTGCCAGCAGCCCGGGACATCGGTGGGGAAACACCATATATTTT. Its translation: CASSPGHRWGNTIYF.

This clone was counted a single time. This sequence joins TRBV19 and TRBJ2-2; perhaps TRBD1 as D (7 bases). The CDR3 is 15 amino acids. Germline V lookup: CDR1 LNHDA, CDR2 SQIVND (reference sequence). The V end was cut by 5 bases, the J end by 5 bases, with 15 bases between. CDR3: CASSSQGGWTGELFF. The CDR3 nucleotides are TGTGCCAGTAGTTCCCAGGGGGGATGGACCGGGGAGCTGTTTTTT.

The genes are TRBV28 and TRBJ1-1; D gene ambiguous. The CDR3 sequence is 14 residues long. Trimming stripped 2 bases from V and 5 bases from J, with 12 bases between. Germline CDR1 is MDHEN and CDR2 is SYDVKM. The DNA of the CDR3 is TGTGCCAGCAGTTTAGCCGGCGGTTGGACTGAAGCTTTCTTT. Translated: CASSLAGGWTEAFF.

The genes are TRBV6-5 and TRBJ2-5; a possible D gene is TRBD1 (5 bases). V was clipped by 2 bases and J by 3 bases, with 10 bases between them. This CDR3 has 14 amino acids. From germline, CDR1 is MNHEY and CDR2 SVGAGI. CDR3 region: CASSYVGREETQYF. CDR3 bases: TGTGCCAGCAGTTACGTGGGCAGGGAAGAGACCCAGTACTTC.

This clone has just a few counts. The chain employs TRBV7-9 and TRBJ1-1; D may be TRBD1 (5 bases). CDR1 and CDR2 (germline): SEHNR, FQNEAQ (reference sequence). Deletions cut 1 base from V and 7 bases from J, with 13 bases between. CDR3 size: 14 residues. DNA for the CDR3: TGTGCCAGCAGCTTAGATGGGGCCTATGGTGAAGCTTTCTTT. This codes for CASSLDGAYGEAFF. The full variable domain, completed using reference TRBV7-9 and TRBJ1-1, is DTGVSQNPRHKITKRGQNVTFRCDPISEHNRLYWYRQTLGQGPEFLTYFQNEAQLEKSRLLSDRFSAERPKGSFSTLEIQRTEQGDSAMYLCASSLDGAYGEAFFGQGTRLTVV.

The chain is built from TRBV30 and TRBJ2-1; 11 bases map to TRBD2. Germline V gene data show CDR1 as GTSNPN and CDR2 as SVGIG (reference sequence). The junction had 5 bases not matched to a gene; V was cut back by 5 bases and J by 5 bases. The CDR3 sequence is 14 residues long. CDR3 sequence reads: CAWDPGLADNEQFF. CDR3 DNA sequence: TGTGCCTGGGATCCGGGACTAGCGGACAATGAGCAGTTCTTC.

This chain uses TRBV29-1 with TRBJ2-7; tentatively, D is TRBD2 (5 bases). The CDR3 loop spans 14 amino acids. The germline CDR1 and CDR2 sequences are SQVTM and ANQGSEA. With 4 bases removed from V and 0 bases from J, the gap between germline ends came to 13 bases. CDR3 bases: TGCAGCGTTGGATTGAGCGGACCCTCCTACGAGCAGTACTTC. It specifies CSVGLSGPSYEQYF.

This clone was seen just once. The gene calls are TRBV19 and TRBJ2-7, with 7 bases aligning to TRBD2. The CDR3 sequence is 15 residues long. The V gene's germline CDR1 is LNHDA and CDR2 SQIVND (reference sequence). V lost 3 bases to trimming and J lost 7 bases; unmatched junction nucleotides: 12. CDR3 loop: CASSIFGGSLGEQYF. Here the CDR3 DNA reads TGTGCCAGTAGTATTTTTGGCGGGAGTTTGGGTGAGCAGTACTTC.

J is TRBJ1-1 and V is TRBV5-4; D call uncertain. CDR1 is SGHNT, CDR2 YYREEE, per germline (reference sequence). Trimming took 1 base from V and 0 from J, leaving 13 bases between them. The CDR3 is 16 amino acids. CDR3 residues: CASSLLHLNLNTEAFF. CDR3 DNA sequence: TGTGCCAGCAGCTTGCTGCACTTAAATTTGAACACTGAAGCTTTCTTT.

The CDR3 nucleotides read TGTGCCAGCAGTGAAACGCGGGGGGCAGATACGCAGTATTTT. Translated, it gives CASSETRGADTQYF. V and J are TRBV25-1 and TRBJ2-3; 8 bases map to TRBD2. The germline gives CDR1 MGHDK, CDR2 SYGVNS. The trim removed 2 bases at V and 4 bases at J, leaving 2 bases unmatched. The CDR3 has 14 amino acids.

V is TRBV11-3 and J is TRBJ1-1; 10 bases agree with TRBD1. The CDR3 has 16 amino acids. V was pared by 1 base and J by 4 bases, with 6 bases of the junction left unmatched. Germline assignment: CDR1 SGHNT and CDR2 YENEEA. Here the CDR3 DNA reads TGTGCCAGCAGCTTAGTCGTGGGACAGGGGAGCACTGAAGCTTTCTTT. Amino acids: CASSLVVGQGSTEAFF. Full variable domain (outside the CDR3, taken from reference TRBV11-3 and TRBJ1-1): EAGVVQSPRYKIIEKKQPVAFWCNPISGHNTLYWYLQNLGQGPELLIRYENEEAVDDSQLPKDRFSAERLKGVDSTLKIQPAELGDSAVYLCASSLVVGQGSTEAFFGQGTRLTVV.

The genes are TRBV7-9 and TRBJ2-3; 7 bases map to TRBD2. With 0 bases clipped from V and 0 bases from J, the junction kept 3 bases outside the gene matches. The CDR3 is 16 amino acids. CDR1 is SEHNR and CDR2 is FQNEAQ in the germline V gene (reference sequence). The CDR3 bases are TGTGCCAGCAGCTTAGCGCTCGGGGGGAGCACAGATACGCAGTATTTT. Protein: CASSLALGGSTDTQYF. Supplemented by reference TRBV7-9 and TRBJ2-3, the full variable domain reads DTGVSQNPRHKITKRGQNVTFRCDPISEHNRLYWYRQTLGQGPEFLTYFQNEAQLEKSRLLSDRFSAERPKGSFSTLEIQRTEQGDSAMYLCASSLALGGSTDTQYFGPGTRLTVL.

The genes are TRBV4-2 and TRBJ1-3; TRBD1 aligns across 7 bases. The V gene end was trimmed by 1 base and the J gene end by 0 bases; junction bases not matched to a gene: 3. Germline V gene sequence: CDR1 LGHNA, CDR2 YNFKEQ. The CDR3 extends over 16 amino acids. CDR3 protein: CASSQAGGLSGNTIYF. CDR3 in DNA: TGTGCCAGCAGCCAAGCAGGGGGTCTCTCTGGAAACACCATATATTTT.

The V call is TRBV6-5, the J call TRBJ2-5; 12 nucleotides agree with TRBD2. CDR1 and CDR2 from the germline V gene are MNHEY and SVGAGI. The V gene end was trimmed by 2 bases and the J gene end by 4 bases; junction bases not matched to a gene: 2. This CDR3 comprises 15 residues. The CDR3 bases are TGTGCCAGCAGTTACCTAGCGGGAGGGCCAGAGACCCAGTACTTC. Encoded protein: CASSYLAGGPETQYF.

The gene calls are TRBV14 and TRBJ2-1, with D hard to call. V lost 3 bases, J lost 0 bases, and 9 bases lay in between. The CDR3 runs 15 residues. CDR1 is SGHDN, CDR2 FVKESK, per germline. CDR3 sequence: CASSHLSPSYNEQFF. The CDR3 coding sequence is TGTGCCAGCAGCCACTTAAGCCCCTCCTACAATGAGCAGTTCTTC. The complete variable domain, with remaining parts taken from reference TRBV14 and TRBJ2-1, reads EAGVTQFPSHSVIEKGQTVTLRCDPISGHDNLYWYRRVMGKEIKFLLHFVKESKQDESGMPNNRFLAERTGGTYSTLKVQPAELEDSGVYFCASSHLSPSYNEQFFGPGTRLTVL.